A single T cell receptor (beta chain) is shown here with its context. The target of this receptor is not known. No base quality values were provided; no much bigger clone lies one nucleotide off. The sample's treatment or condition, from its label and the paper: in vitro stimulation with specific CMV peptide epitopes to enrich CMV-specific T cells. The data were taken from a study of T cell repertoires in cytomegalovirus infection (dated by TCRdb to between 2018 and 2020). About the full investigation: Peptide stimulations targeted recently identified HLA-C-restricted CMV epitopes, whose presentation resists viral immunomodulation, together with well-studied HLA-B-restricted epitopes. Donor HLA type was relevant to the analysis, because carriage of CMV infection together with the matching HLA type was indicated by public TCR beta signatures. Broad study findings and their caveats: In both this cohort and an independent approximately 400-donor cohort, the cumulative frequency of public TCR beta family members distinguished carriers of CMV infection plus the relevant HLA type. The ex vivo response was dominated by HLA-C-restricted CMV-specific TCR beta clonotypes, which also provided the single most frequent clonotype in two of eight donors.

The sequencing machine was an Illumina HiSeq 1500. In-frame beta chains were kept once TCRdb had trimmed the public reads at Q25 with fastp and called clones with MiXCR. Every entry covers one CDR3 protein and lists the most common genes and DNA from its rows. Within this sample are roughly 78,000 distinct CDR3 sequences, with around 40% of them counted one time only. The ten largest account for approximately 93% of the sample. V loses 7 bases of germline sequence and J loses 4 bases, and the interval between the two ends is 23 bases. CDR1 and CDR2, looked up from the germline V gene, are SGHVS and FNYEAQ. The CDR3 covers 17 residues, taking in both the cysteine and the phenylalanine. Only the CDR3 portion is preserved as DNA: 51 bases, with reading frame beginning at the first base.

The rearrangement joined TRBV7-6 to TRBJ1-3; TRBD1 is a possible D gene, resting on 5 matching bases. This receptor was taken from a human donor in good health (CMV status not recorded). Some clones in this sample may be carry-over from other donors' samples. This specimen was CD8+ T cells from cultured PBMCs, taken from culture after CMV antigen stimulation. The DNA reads TGTGCCAGCACCCCGTTCGATGGCGGATCAGGGGGAAACACCATATATTTT. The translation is CASTPFDGGSGGNTIYF. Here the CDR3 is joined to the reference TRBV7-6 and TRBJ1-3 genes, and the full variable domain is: GAGVSQSPRYKVTKRGQDVALRCDPISGHVSLYWYRQALGQGPEFLTYFNYEAQQDKSGLPNDRFSAERPEGSISTLTIQRTEQRDSAMYRCASTPFDGGSGGNTIYFGEGSWLTVV.